These T cell receptor beta chains were read from a single sample in a study of OX40 agonist ivuxolimab in advanced cancers. This table comes from immunoSEQ multiplex PCR, and its TCRdb copy is limited to in-frame clones, with some not included. The repertoire consists of under 25,000 clones, with 75% to 90% occurring once and the leading ten covering 30%. The sequencing here drew on CD4+ or CD8+ T cells sorted from blood, taken in a trial of the OX40 agonist ivuxolimab. These TCRs come from an adult with an advanced solid tumor such as melanoma, head and neck, liver or kidney cancer. CDR3s include the opening cysteine and the closing phenylalanine or tryptophan. The order of the fields is D gene, clone size, J gene, V gene, CDR3 protein, CDR3 DNA. D genes are given only for firm matches. The listing skips clone size in some rows; elsewhere it reads once, few, many or a size class.

>-|-|TRBJ1-1|TRBV20-1
CSAPRPADF
TGCAGTGCCCCACGTCCGGCGGACTTT
>TRBD1|-|TRBJ1-2|TRBV28
CASSPGGQDGYTF
TGTGCCAGCAGTCCAGGGGGCCAGGATGGCTACACCTTC
>-|-|TRBJ1-1|TRBV7-9
CASSPPRGVTEAFF
TGTGCCAGCAGCCCCCCGAGGGGGGTCACTGAAGCTTTCTTT
>TRBD2|once|TRBJ2-3|TRBV30
CAWRGGLTSGRAPTDTQYF
TGTGCCTGGAGGGGGGGTCTGACTAGCGGGAGGGCCCCCACAGATACGCAGTATTTT
>TRBD1|-|TRBJ2-3|TRBV5-1
CASGQAGTGGTDTQYF
TGCGCCAGCGGGCAAGCCGGGACAGGGGGCACAGATACGCAGTATTTT
>-|-|TRBJ2-7|TRBV4-1
CASSQDPNFGTAYEQYF
TGCGCCAGCAGCCAAGATCCGAATTTCGGTACTGCCTACGAGCAGTACTTC
>-|-|TRBJ1-2|TRBV7-2
CASSLGRSGSVAGYTF
TGTGCCAGCAGCTTAGGAAGGAGCGGGTCCGTGGCTGGCTACACCTTC
>-|-|TRBJ2-2|TRBV10-2
CATLGHLDQGGPASSGELFF
TGCGCCACCCTCGGCCATCTAGACCAAGGAGGCCCCGCGTCATCCGGGGAGCTGTTTTTT
>-|-|TRBJ1-1|TRBV5-1
CASSLVGGGNTEAFF
TGCGCCAGCAGCTTGGTGGGAGGCGGGAACACTGAAGCTTTCTTT
>-|-|TRBJ1-5|TRBV4-1
CASSQVVGLNQPQHF
TGCGCCAGCAGCCAAGTCGTAGGTTTGAATCAGCCCCAGCATTTT
>TRBD1|-|TRBJ1-1|TRBV7-8
CASRLGTGLFAEAFF
TGTGCCAGCAGGCTAGGGACAGGGCTATTCGCTGAAGCTTTCTTT
>-|-|TRBJ1-1|TRBV1
CTSSLRDRDMNTEAFF
TGCACCAGCAGCCTCAGGGACAGGGACATGAACACTGAAGCTTTCTTT
>-|-|TRBJ2-1|TRBV30
CAWSDQGGPRYNEQFF
TGTGCCTGGAGTGACCAGGGCGGTCCTAGATACAATGAGCAGTTCTTC
>TRBD1|-|TRBJ2-7|TRBV25-1
CASSGSKGGHYEQYF
TGTGCCAGCAGTGGCTCAAAAGGGGGCCACTACGAGCAGTACTTC
>-|few|TRBJ2-3|TRBV28
CASSSPGRTDTQYF
TGTGCCAGCAGTTCTCCGGGGAGGACAGATACGCAGTATTTT
>-|-|TRBJ1-6|TRBV6-5
CASSSPGTYSPLHF
TGTGCCAGCAGTTCACCCGGAACCTATTCACCCCTCCACTTT
>-|-|TRBJ2-7|TRBV5-1
CASSLVPGISYEQYF
TGCGCCAGCAGCTTGGTGCCTGGCATATCCTACGAGCAGTACTTC
>-|-|TRBJ2-7|TRBV28
CASSRSDTTSSYEQYF
TGTGCCAGCAGCCGCTCGGACACGACAAGCTCCTACGAGCAGTACTTC
>TRBD1|-|TRBJ1-2|TRBV6-5
CASSSGGRDGYTF
TGTGCCAGCAGTTCAGGGGGTAGGGATGGCTACACCTTC
>-|few|TRBJ1-5|TRBV19
CASSILDQPQHF
TGTGCCAGTAGTATCTTAGATCAGCCCCAGCATTTT
>-|-|TRBJ2-5|TRBV2
CASRTETQYF
TGTGCCAGCAGGACAGAGACCCAGTACTTC
>TRBD1|-|TRBJ2-1|TRBV6-1
CASSEHGQGWVNEQFF
TGTGCCAGCAGTGAACATGGACAGGGGTGGGTCAATGAGCAGTTCTTC
>-|once|TRBJ2-1|TRBV11-2
CASSAPGPHNEQFF
TGTGCCAGCAGCGCGCCGGGTCCCCACAATGAGCAGTTCTTC
>-|-|TRBJ1-2|TRBV5-6
CASSFAGNNYGYTF
TGTGCCAGCAGCTTCGCAGGGAACAACTATGGCTACACCTTC
>-|-|TRBJ2-3|TRBV5-1
CASRLGHPNPTDTQYF
TGCGCCAGTAGACTGGGACATCCGAACCCCACAGATACGCAGTATTTT
>TRBD1|-|TRBJ2-1|TRBV7-9
CASSPRTGGSYNEQFF
TGTGCCAGCAGCCCACGGACAGGGGGCTCCTACAATGAGCAGTTCTTC
>-|-|TRBJ2-3|TRBV5-1
CASSLGRQSLTDTQYF
TGCGCCAGTTCCCTGGGACGGCAATCCCTCACAGATACGCAGTATTTT
>TRBD1|-|TRBJ2-3|TRBV7-9
CASSWTGLNVGATQYF
TGTGCCAGCAGCTGGACAGGATTAAACGTCGGTGCTACGCAGTATTTT
>-|-|TRBJ2-7|TRBV9
CASSTAGSSDYEQYF
TGTGCCAGCAGCACTGCCGGGAGCTCGGACTACGAGCAGTACTTC
>-|-|TRBJ2-5|TRBV5-1
CASSFGVGIGVQETQYF
TGCGCCAGCAGCTTCGGAGTGGGCATCGGGGTTCAAGAGACCCAGTACTTC
>-|-|TRBJ2-3|TRBV18
CASSPPHTDTQYF
TGTGCCAGCTCACCACCCCACACAGATACGCAGTATTTT
>-|-|TRBJ2-1|TRBV19
CASSPTVQGRSYNEQFF
TGTGCCAGTAGCCCCACGGTCCAGGGTAGATCCTACAATGAGCAGTTCTTC